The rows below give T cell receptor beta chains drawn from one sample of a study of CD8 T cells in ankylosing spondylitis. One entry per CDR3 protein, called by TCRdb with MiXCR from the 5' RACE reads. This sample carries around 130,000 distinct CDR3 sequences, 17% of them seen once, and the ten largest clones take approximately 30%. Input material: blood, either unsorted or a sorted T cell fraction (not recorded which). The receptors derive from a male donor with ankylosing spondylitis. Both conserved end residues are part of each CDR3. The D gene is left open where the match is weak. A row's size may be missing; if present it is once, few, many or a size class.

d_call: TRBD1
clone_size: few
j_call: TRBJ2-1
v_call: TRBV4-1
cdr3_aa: CASSQLPGQGSYNEQFF
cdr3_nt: TGCGCCAGCAGCCAGCTCCCGGGACAGGGGTCTTACAATGAGCAGTTCTTC

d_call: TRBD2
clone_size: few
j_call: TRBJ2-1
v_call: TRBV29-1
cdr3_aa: CSVVAGGTYNEQFF
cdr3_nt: TGCAGCGTCGTAGCGGGAGGGACCTACAATGAGCAGTTCTTC

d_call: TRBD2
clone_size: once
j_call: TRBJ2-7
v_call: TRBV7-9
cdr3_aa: CASSVVAGGSVYEQYF
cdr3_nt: TGTGCCAGCAGCGTAGTAGCGGGAGGGTCAGTCTACGAGCAGTACTTC

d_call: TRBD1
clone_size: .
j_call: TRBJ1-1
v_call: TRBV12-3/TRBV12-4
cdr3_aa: CASTGGLMNTEAFF
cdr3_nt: TGTGCCAGTACAGGGGGCTTGATGAACACTGAAGCTTTCTTT

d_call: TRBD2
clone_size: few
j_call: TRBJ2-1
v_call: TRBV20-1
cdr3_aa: CSARLAGGHEQFF
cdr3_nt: TGCAGTGCTAGGCTAGCGGGGGGCCATGAGCAGTTCTTC

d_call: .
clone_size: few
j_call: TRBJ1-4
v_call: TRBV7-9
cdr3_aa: CASSLPGPAVKLFF
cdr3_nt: TGTGCCAGCAGCTTACCAGGGCCAGCCGTAAAACTGTTTTTT

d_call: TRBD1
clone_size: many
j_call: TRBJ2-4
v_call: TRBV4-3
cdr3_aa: CASSQAGTDYGVQYF
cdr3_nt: TGCGCCAGCAGCCAAGCCGGGACAGACTACGGAGTTCAGTACTTC

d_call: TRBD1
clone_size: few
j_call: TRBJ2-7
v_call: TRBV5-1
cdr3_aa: CASSYMTGNGEQYF
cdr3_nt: TGCGCCAGCAGCTATATGACAGGGAACGGCGAGCAGTACTTC

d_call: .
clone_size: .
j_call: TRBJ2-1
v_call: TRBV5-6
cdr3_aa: CASSFGGDNQFF
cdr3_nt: TGTGCCAGCAGCTTTGGGGGGGACAATCAGTTCTTC

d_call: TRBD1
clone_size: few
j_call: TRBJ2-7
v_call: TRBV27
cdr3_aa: CASSLSRQGWYYEQYF
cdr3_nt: TGTGCCAGCAGTTTATCGCGACAGGGGTGGTACTACGAGCAGTACTTC

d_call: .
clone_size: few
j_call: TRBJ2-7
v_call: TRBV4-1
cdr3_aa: CASSHQDKRSYEQYF
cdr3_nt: TGCGCCAGCAGCCACCAGGACAAGAGGTCCTACGAGCAGTACTTC

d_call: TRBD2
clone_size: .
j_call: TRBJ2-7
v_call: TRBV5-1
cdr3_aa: CASSGGTLAGVYEQYF
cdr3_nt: TGCGCCAGCAGCGGAGGGACACTAGCGGGAGTGTACGAGCAGTACTTC

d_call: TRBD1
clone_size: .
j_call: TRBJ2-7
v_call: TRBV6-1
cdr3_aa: CASGTGGFEQYF
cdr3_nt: TGTGCCAGCGGGACAGGGGGCTTCGAGCAGTACTTC

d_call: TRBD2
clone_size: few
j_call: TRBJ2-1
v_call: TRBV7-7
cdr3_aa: CASSLGGLAGPHNEQFF
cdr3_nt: TGTGCCAGCAGCTTAGGGGGACTAGCGGGCCCTCACAATGAGCAGTTCTTC

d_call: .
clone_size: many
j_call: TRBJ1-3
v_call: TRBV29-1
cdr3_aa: CSVTVGNTIYF
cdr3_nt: TGCAGCGTTACAGTGGGAAACACCATATATTTT

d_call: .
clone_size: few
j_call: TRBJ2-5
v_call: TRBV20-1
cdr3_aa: CSAHAAPQETQYF
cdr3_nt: TGCAGTGCTCACGCAGCTCCTCAAGAGACCCAGTACTTC

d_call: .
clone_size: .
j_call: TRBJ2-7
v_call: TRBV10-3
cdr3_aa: CAISESQGAAYEQYF
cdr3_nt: TGTGCCATCAGTGAGTCCCAGGGCGCAGCCTACGAGCAGTACTTC

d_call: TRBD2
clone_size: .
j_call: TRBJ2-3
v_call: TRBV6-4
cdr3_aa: CASSGLAGTTDTQYF
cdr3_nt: TGTGCCAGCAGTGGGCTAGCGGGAACTACAGATACGCAGTATTTT

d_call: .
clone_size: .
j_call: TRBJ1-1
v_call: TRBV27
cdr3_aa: CASSTQGQYSEAFF
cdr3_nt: TGTGCCAGCAGTACACAAGGACAGTATTCTGAAGCTTTCTTT

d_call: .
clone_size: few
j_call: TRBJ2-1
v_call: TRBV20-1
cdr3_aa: CSARDQGGLSYNEQFF
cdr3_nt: TGCAGTGCTAGAGATCAGGGGGGCCTCTCCTACAATGAGCAGTTCTTC

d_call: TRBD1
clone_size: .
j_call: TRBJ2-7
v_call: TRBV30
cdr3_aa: CAWSGKKGTVLSYEQYF
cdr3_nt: TGTGCCTGGAGTGGAAAAAAAGGGACAGTCCTTTCCTACGAGCAGTACTTC

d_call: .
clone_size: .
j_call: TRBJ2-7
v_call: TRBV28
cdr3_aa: CASSAAGQRSSYEQYF
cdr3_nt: TGTGCCAGCAGTGCGGCGGGACAGCGGAGCTCCTACGAGCAGTACTTC

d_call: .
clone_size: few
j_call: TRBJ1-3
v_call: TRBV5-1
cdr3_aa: CASSGDLGNTIYF
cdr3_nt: TGCGCCAGCAGTGGGGATCTTGGAAACACCATATATTTT

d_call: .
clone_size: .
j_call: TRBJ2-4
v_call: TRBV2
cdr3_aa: CASRGTEQYF
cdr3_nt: TGTGCCAGCAGAGGGACGGAACAGTACTTC

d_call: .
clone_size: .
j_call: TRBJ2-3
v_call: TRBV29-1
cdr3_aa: CSVEDLGSPTDTQYF
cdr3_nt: TGCAGCGTTGAAGATCTGGGGTCACCCACAGATACGCAGTATTTT

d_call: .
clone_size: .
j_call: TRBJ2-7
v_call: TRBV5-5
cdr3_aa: CASSLARSPYEQYF
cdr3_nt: TGTGCCAGCAGCTTGGCTAGAAGCCCCTACGAGCAGTACTTC

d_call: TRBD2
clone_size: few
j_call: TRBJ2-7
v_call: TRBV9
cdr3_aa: CASQAGLGGEQYF
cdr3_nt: TGTGCCAGCCAGGCGGGACTAGGGGGCGAGCAGTACTTC

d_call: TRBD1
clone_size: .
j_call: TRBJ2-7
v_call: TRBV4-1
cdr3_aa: CASSSDRDYEQYF
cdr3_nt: TGCGCCAGCAGCTCGGACAGGGACTACGAGCAGTACTTC

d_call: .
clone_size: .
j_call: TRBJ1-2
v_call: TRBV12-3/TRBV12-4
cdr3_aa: CASSVQGSGYTF
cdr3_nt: TGTGCCAGCAGTGTACAGGGAAGTGGCTACACCTTC

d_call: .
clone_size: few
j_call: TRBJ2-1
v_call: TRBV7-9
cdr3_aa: CASTTLDWDYNEQFF
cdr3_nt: TGTGCCAGCACCACTCTTGACTGGGACTACAATGAGCAGTTCTTC

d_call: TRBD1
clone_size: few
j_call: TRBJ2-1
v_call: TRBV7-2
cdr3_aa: CASSLAQGNEQFF
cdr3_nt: TGTGCCAGCAGCTTAGCACAGGGGAATGAGCAGTTCTTC

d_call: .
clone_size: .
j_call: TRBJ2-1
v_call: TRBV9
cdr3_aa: CASSVDGSTDNEQFF
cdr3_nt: TGTGCCAGCAGCGTAGACGGGAGTACCGACAATGAGCAGTTCTTC

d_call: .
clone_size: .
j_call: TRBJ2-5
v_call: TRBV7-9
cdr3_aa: CASTPRNGATQYF
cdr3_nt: TGTGCCAGCACCCCGCGTAATGGCGCGACCCAGTACTTC

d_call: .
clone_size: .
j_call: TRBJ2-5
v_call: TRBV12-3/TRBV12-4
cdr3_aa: CASSTISGETQYF
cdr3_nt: TGTGCCAGCAGCACGATCTCGGGAGAGACCCAGTACTTC

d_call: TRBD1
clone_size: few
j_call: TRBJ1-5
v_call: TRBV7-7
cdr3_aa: CASSPKSGGQGEVQPQHF
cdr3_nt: TGTGCCAGCAGCCCAAAAAGCGGGGGACAGGGGGAGGTTCAGCCCCAGCATTTT

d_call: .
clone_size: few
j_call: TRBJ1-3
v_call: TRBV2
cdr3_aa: CASCCPPSGNTIYF
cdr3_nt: TGTGCCAGCTGTTGCCCTCCATCTGGAAACACCATATATTTT

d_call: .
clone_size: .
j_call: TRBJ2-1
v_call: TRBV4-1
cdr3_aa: CASSVPGPLNEQFF
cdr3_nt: TGCGCCAGCAGCGTCCCGGGACCTCTCAATGAGCAGTTCTTC

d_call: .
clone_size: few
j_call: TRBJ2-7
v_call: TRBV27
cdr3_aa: CASSLAGLGNEQYF
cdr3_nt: TGTGCCAGCAGTTTGGCGGGATTAGGTAACGAGCAGTACTTC

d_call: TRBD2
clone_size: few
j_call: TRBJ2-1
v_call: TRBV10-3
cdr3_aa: CAISGDSSGESSYNEQFF
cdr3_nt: TGTGCCATCAGTGGGGATTCTAGCGGTGAGAGCTCCTACAATGAGCAGTTCTTC

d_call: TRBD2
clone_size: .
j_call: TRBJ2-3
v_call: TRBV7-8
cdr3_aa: CASSLGGGRDTQYF
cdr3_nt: TGTGCCAGCAGCTTAGGCGGGGGGCGGGATACGCAGTATTTT